The clone carrying this T cell receptor (beta chain) was picked up many times. The antigen remains undetermined. These data come from a study of breast tumors, draining lymph nodes, adjacent tissues. Study findings and constraints: Findings are consistent with lymph node origin and intratumoral expansion of most tumor T cells. Luminal-like breast cancer showed significantly higher tumor–nontumor repertoire similarity than basal-like. Tumor repertoires ranked between lymph nodes and nontumor tissue in diversity, with V and J gene preferences.

Breast cancer patients provided tissue from their axillary draining lymph nodes. CDR3 length: 14 residues. V shed 6 bases, J shed 7 bases, and the junction held 11 bases outside the gene matches. Germline CDR1 and CDR2: KGHDR and SFDVKD. MiXCR was run by TCRdb on the multiplex PCR reads, yielding one entry per CDR3 protein. The sample consists of approximately 180,000 distinct CDR3 sequences, more than 25% of them appearing once. The sequenced sample consisted of axillary lymph node tissue. This clonotype was obtained from a female donor with breast cancer. Some clones in this sample may be carry-over from other donors' samples. The gene calls are TRBV24-1 and TRBJ2-7, with 7 bases that match TRBD2. DNA of the CDR3: TGTGCCACCAGTCTTGCGGGAGAATCGGAAGAGCAGTACTTC. Protein sequence: CATSLAGESEEQYF.